A single sample gave rise to the 27 T cell receptor beta chains below, sequenced in a study of T cells in Graves' hyperthyroidism and ophthalmopathy (dated by TCRdb to between 2017 and 2020). The library was produced with multiplex PCR. Sequencing was carried out with an Illumina HiSeq 2000. The TCR beta CDR3 regions were amplified from the RNA transcripts. A first-round RT-PCR of the TCR CDR3 used the HTBI primer set with the Qiagen OneStep RT-PCR kit. The public reads were reprocessed in TCRdb via fastp at Q25 and MiXCR, keeping in-frame beta chains. Rows with one shared CDR3 protein collapse into an entry with the most common genes and DNA. The sample table lists roughly 520,000 distinct CDR3 sequences, roughly a quarter of them with a count of one. The ten most abundant clones make up approximately 10% of the sample. The sequenced sample was blood. The receptor source for this set is a woman in her thirties with Graves' ophthalmopathy.

This clonotype was found many times. The CDR3 DNA reads TGTGCCAGCAGTTTCCCAGGGGTTGGGGCCAACGTCCTGACTTTC. It yields the protein CASSFPGVGANVLTF. The rearrangement joins TRBV28 to TRBJ2-6; possible D gene TRBD1, 6 bases. V lost 3 bases and J lost 3, with 9 bases in between. The CDR3 covers 15 residues. Germline V lookup: CDR1 MDHEN, CDR2 SYDVKM.

There are many counts of this clonotype. The chain has TRBV12-3 or TRBV12-4 and TRBJ1-1; D is possibly TRBD1 (5 bases). This CDR3 spans 12 amino acids. The V and J ends lost 6 bases and 4 bases respectively, with 9 bases between them. The CDR3 nucleotides are TGTGCCAGCAGGATAGACAGCACTGAAGCTTTCTTT. Translating gives CASRIDSTEAFF.

This clonotype was detected only once. V is TRBV7-2 and J is TRBJ2-7; possible D gene TRBD2, 5 bases. The CDR3 length is 12 residues. Trimming cost V 7 bases and J 2 bases, with 9 bases left between them. Looked up from germline, CDR1 is SGHTA and CDR2 is FQGNSA. The chain's CDR3 is CASTSGTYEQYF. CDR3 nucleotide sequence: TGTGCCAGCACCTCGGGGACCTACGAGCAGTACTTC.

There are many counts of this clonotype. The chain links TRBV29-1 to TRBJ1-1, with no clear D. This CDR3 contains 13 residues. CDR1 SQVTM and CDR2 ANQGSEA come from the germline V gene. V dropped 3 bases and J dropped 1 base, with 9 bases sitting between them. CDR3 nucleotide sequence: TGCAGCGTTGAGACTGGGAGGAACACTGAAGCTTTCTTT. This codes for CSVETGRNTEAFF.

Many counts were recorded for this clonotype. CDR3 coding DNA: TGTGCCAGCAGGAAACCGGGACAGGGTTACGAGCAGTACTTC. Its translation is CASRKPGQGYEQYF. The chain joins TRBV6-1 to TRBJ2-7; the match to TRBD1 covers 9 bases. Trimming at V came to 6 bases and at J to 4 bases, leaving 7 bases not matched to a gene. CDR1 and CDR2 from the germline V gene are MNHNS and SASEGT. The CDR3 spans 14 residues.

This clonotype came up many times. V is TRBV20-1 and J is TRBJ2-7; either TRBD1 or TRBD2 may fit D (5 bases each). CDR3 size: 14 residues. CDR1 is DFQATT and CDR2 is SNEGSKA in the germline V gene (reference sequence). Trimming pared 0 bases from V and 7 bases from J, leaving 16 bases between. The CDR3 nucleotides are TGCAGTGCTAGAGATCAAAAACGGGGCCTGGAGCAGTACTTC. Translation: CSARDQKRGLEQYF.

In this sample, this clonotype turned up a few times. This chain connects TRBV20-1 to TRBJ1-2; D remains ambiguous. The V and J ends lost 4 bases and 11 bases respectively, with 20 bases between them. Germline V lookup: CDR1 DFQATT, CDR2 SNEGSKA (reference sequence). The CDR3 covers 13 residues. CDR3 residues: CSAIDIGGEGYTF. The CDR3 coding sequence is TGCAGTGCTATAGATATCGGAGGAGAGGGTTACACCTTC.

This clonotype was detected a few times. The rearrangement joins TRBV19 to TRBJ1-3; D not resolved. Trimming stripped 4 bases from V and 1 base from J, with 14 bases between. This CDR3 contains 16 residues. CDR1 is LNHDA, CDR2 SQIVND, per germline (reference sequence). The CDR3 region is CASSNPAASSGNTIYF. The CDR3, as DNA: TGTGCCAGTAGTAATCCGGCAGCGTCATCTGGAAACACCATATATTTT.

This clonotype was seen at least ten times. The rearrangement uses TRBV6-2 or TRBV6-3 and TRBJ2-7; 11 bases align to TRBD1. From germline, CDR1 is MNHEY and CDR2 SVGEGT. This CDR3 is built from 14 residues. V was clipped by 8 bases and J by 2 bases; unmatched bases: 5. CDR3 sequence reads: CASGPGQGAYEQYF. The CDR3, as DNA: TGTGCCAGCGGTCCGGGACAGGGGGCCTACGAGCAGTACTTC.

Points on this clonotype: This could be a read error, since a much larger clone is one nucleotide away. J is TRBJ1-1 and V is TRBV2, with TRBD1 matching over 10 bases. CDR1 SNHLY and CDR2 FYNNEI come from the germline V gene. This CDR3 is 13 amino acids long. CDR3 sequence: CAREPGQGTEACF. CDR3 in DNA: TGTGCCAGGGAACCGGGACAGGGGACTGAAGCTTGCTTT.

This clonotype was counted ten times or more. The chain has TRBV27 and TRBJ2-5; D is unresolved. The V end was cut by 1 base, the J end by 2 bases, with 5 bases between. Germline CDR1 reads MNHEY; CDR2 reads SMNVEV (reference sequence). The CDR3 consists of 13 residues. CDR3 in amino acids: CASSLLGQETQYF. CDR3 DNA: TGTGCCAGCAGTTTATTGGGGCAAGAGACCCAGTACTTC.

The chain combines TRBV28 with TRBJ2-7, with D perhaps given as TRBD1 or TRBD2 (9 bases each). Per the germline V gene, CDR1 is MDHEN and CDR2 is SYDVKM. The V end lost 4 bases, the J end lost 3 bases, and 25 bases lay between the germline ends. This CDR3 has 18 residues. The CDR3 loop is CASSSPGQGGSGSYEQYF. The CDR3 DNA reads as TGTGCCAGCAGTTCCCCGGGACAGGGAGGTAGCGGGAGCTACGAGCAGTACTTC. Together with reference TRBV28 and TRBJ2-7, the CDR3 gives the full variable domain: DVKVTQSSRYLVKRTGEKVFLECVQDMDHENMFWYRQDPGLGLRLIYFSYDVKMKEKGDIPEGYSVSREKKERFSLILESASTNQTSMYLCASSSPGQGGSGSYEQYFGPGTRLTVT.

This clonotype was picked up many times. The rearrangement uses TRBV5-5 and TRBJ2-5; a weak D match, TRBD2 (6 bases). V was trimmed by 6 bases and J by 7 bases, leaving 22 bases between them. CDR3 length: 15 residues. Germline V lookup: CDR1 SGHKS, CDR2 YYEKEE (reference sequence). CDR3 nucleotide sequence: TGTGCCAGCATGATAGGCGGGGAATTAGGGCGGACCCAGTACTTC. It yields the protein CASMIGGELGRTQYF.

This clonotype was picked up many times. J is TRBJ2-7 and V is TRBV12-3 or TRBV12-4, with D perhaps TRBD2 (5 bases). This CDR3 contains 14 residues. V shed 7 bases and J shed 5 bases, with 18 bases lying between them. The CDR3 reads CASTPGILSDEQYF. The CDR3 DNA is TGTGCCAGCACCCCGGGGATCCTAAGCGACGAGCAGTACTTC.

The rearrangement uses TRBV19 and TRBJ1-5, with D tentatively TRBD1 (5 bases). The ends were cut back, 1 base at V and 7 bases at J, with 11 bases in the middle. Germline values: CDR1 LNHDA, CDR2 SQIVND (reference sequence). This CDR3 has 14 amino acids. The CDR3 DNA reads TGTGCCAGTAGTATAGTTCGGGGCGGGCAGCCCCAGCATTTT. Residues: CASSIVRGGQPQHF.

In this sample, this clonotype turned up many times. This chain links TRBV5-1 with TRBJ1-1; possible D gene TRBD1, 5 bases. In germline, CDR1 is SGHRS, CDR2 YFSETQ. The V end was cut by 4 bases, the J end by 1 base, with 14 bases between. The CDR3 has 15 residues. The CDR3 sequence: CASSRFLDKNTEAFF. DNA of the CDR3: TGCGCCAGCAGCCGGTTTTTGGACAAGAACACTGAAGCTTTCTTT.

This clonotype showed up just a few times. The chain couples TRBV18 to TRBJ1-1; D call uncertain. The CDR3 is 15 residues long. The germline gives CDR1 KGHSH, CDR2 LQKENI. Trimming stripped 6 bases from V and 6 bases from J, with 20 bases between. The DNA for the CDR3 is TGTGCCAGCTCTCCTGCCCGTGGAGGGTTTCCTGAAGCTTTCTTT. Protein product: CASSPARGGFPEAFF.

This clonotype was recorded a few times. This rearrangement joins TRBV7-8 to TRBJ1-1, with 11 bases identical to TRBD1. Trimming removed 2 bases from V and 0 bases from J; junction bases left unmatched: 5. The CDR3 sequence is 17 residues long. Germline CDR1 is SGHVS and CDR2 is FQNEAQ. CDR3 in DNA: TGTGCCAGCAGCTTACGAGGGACAGGGGGGATGAACACTGAAGCTTTCTTT. This sequence encodes CASSLRGTGGMNTEAFF.

This clonotype was recorded at least ten times. The V and J genes are TRBV25-1 and TRBJ2-7; D tentatively fits TRBD1 or TRBD2 (6 bases each). The CDR3 runs 13 residues. Trimming took 3 bases from V and 4 from J, leaving 10 bases between them. Germline CDR1 is MGHDK and CDR2 is SYGVNS. CDR3 in amino acids: CASSERGEYEQYF. The DNA for the CDR3 is TGTGCCAGCAGTGAGAGGGGGGAATACGAGCAGTACTTC.

This clonotype was seen at least ten times. This chain uses TRBV6-5 with TRBJ1-5, with 7 bases fitting TRBD1. This CDR3 spans 15 amino acids. Trimming removed 5 bases from V and 9 bases from J; junction bases left unmatched: 13. The germline V gene encodes CDR1 MNHEY and CDR2 SVGAGI. The chain's CDR3 is CASSREGQLRSPQHF. In DNA form, the CDR3 reads TGTGCCAGCAGTCGCGAGGGACAGCTCCGATCGCCCCAGCATTTT.

V and J are TRBV27 and TRBJ2-3, with TRBD1 as a possible D gene (5 bases). Between the trimmed V and J ends, which lost 5 bases and 0 bases, there was a span of 15 bases. Germline CDR1 MNHEY, CDR2 SMNVEV (reference sequence). This CDR3 has 16 amino acids. The CDR3 loop reads CASSPFDSPSTDTQYF. The CDR3 DNA is TGTGCCAGCAGTCCCTTCGACAGTCCTAGCACAGATACGCAGTATTTT.

This clonotype was seen only a few times. The chain couples TRBV7-2 to TRBJ2-3; no firm D call. Germline CDR1 reads SGHTA; CDR2 reads FQGNSA. This CDR3 has 12 residues. V was cut by 2 bases and J by 4 bases, with 4 bases left in between. The CDR3 nucleotides are TGTGCCAGCAGCTTAAAGGCAGATACGCAGTATTTT. Its translation is CASSLKADTQYF.

Turning to this clonotype: Possible read error: a much larger clone is one base away. This chain connects TRBV18 to TRBJ1-2; D not certain. The CDR3 has 15 amino acids. Trimming cost V 2 bases and J 4 bases, with 14 bases left between them. Germline V CDR1 and CDR2: KGHSH, LQKENI. The CDR3 is CASSPWLGSGYGYTF. CDR3 coding DNA: TGTGCCAGCTCACCATGGTTGGGATCGGGCTATGGCTACACCTTC.

This clonotype was counted at least ten times. The chain employs TRBV14 and TRBJ2-5; 9 bases match TRBD1. With 5 bases clipped from V and 4 bases from J, the junction kept 5 bases outside the gene matches. Per the germline V gene, CDR1 is SGHDN and CDR2 is FVKESK. The CDR3 length is 14 residues. The CDR3 region is CASSKRQGVETQYF. The CDR3 bases are TGTGCCAGCAGCAAAAGACAGGGGGTAGAGACCCAGTACTTC.

Worth noting for this clonotype: No conserved phenylalanine or tryptophan is present at the end of the CDR3, so a read error is the likely explanation. The rearrangement links TRBV5-1 to TRBJ1-1; a weak D match, TRBD1 (5 bases). The germline gives CDR1 SGHRS, CDR2 YFSETQ. Trimming removed 2 bases at V and 3 bases at J, with 11 bases between. The CDR3 runs to 14 residues. The CDR3 sequence is CASSFGTADTEAFY. The DNA for the CDR3 is TGCGCCAGCAGCTTCGGGACCGCGGACACTGAAGCTTTCTAT.

The chain carries TRBV15 and TRBJ2-2; TRBD2 is a possible D gene (5 bases). Germline lookup yields CDR1 LNHNV and CDR2 YYDKDF (reference sequence). The germline V and J ends were trimmed by 2 bases and 5 bases, with 18 bases remaining between them. CDR3 size: 17 residues. CDR3 loop: CATSRPGAGSRTGELFF. CDR3 nucleotide sequence: TGTGCCACCAGCAGACCCGGCGCGGGCTCAAGAACCGGGGAGCTGTTTTTT.

The rearrangement uses TRBV20-1 and TRBJ2-7, with 10 nucleotides matching TRBD2. This CDR3 is 15 amino acids long. The ends lost 0 bases at V and 6 bases at J; junction bases unmatched: 8. Germline V gives CDR1 DFQATT, CDR2 SNEGSKA (reference sequence). The CDR3 sequence is CSARDPWASGGEQYF. Here the CDR3 DNA reads TGCAGTGCTAGAGATCCGTGGGCTAGCGGGGGCGAGCAGTACTTC.